The 30 T cell receptor beta chains listed next were all sequenced from one sample in a study of blood T cell repertoires in COVID-19. Libraries were prepared by immunoSEQ multiplex PCR; TCRdb keeps only in-frame clonotypes and omits some of them. Of 140,000 or so clones listed, over 65% were seen once; the top ten hold approximately 5%. The sample comprised peripheral blood. Receptor source: a human donor in a cohort sampled during active COVID-19.

The J gene is TRBJ1-3, the V gene TRBV11-3; D possibly corresponds to TRBD1 (6 bases). V gave up 0 bases and J gave up 9 bases, with 12 bases separating them. This CDR3 contains 14 residues. CDR1 is SGHNT and CDR2 is YENEEA in the germline V gene. The CDR3 DNA reads as TGTGCCAGCAGCTTAGATTCGGACAGCAGCACCATATATTTT. As protein: CASSLDSDSSTIYF.

This rearrangement joins TRBV7-3 to TRBJ1-1; TRBD1 agrees at 8 bases. V lost 5 bases and J lost 1; bases outside the gene matches: 6. The CDR3 covers 15 residues. Germline V gene data show CDR1 as SGHTA and CDR2 as FQGTGA. CDR3 residues: CASSAIGQGNTEAFF. CDR3 sequence (DNA): TGTGCCAGCAGCGCTATAGGACAGGGGAACACTGAAGCTTTCTTT.

The chain uses TRBV5-4 and TRBJ2-2; TRBD2 matches at 7 bases. V shed 4 bases, J shed 1 base, and the junction held 7 bases outside the gene matches. The CDR3 has 16 amino acids. Germline lookup yields CDR1 SGHNT and CDR2 YYREEE (reference sequence). CDR3 protein: CASSSSSGRNTGELFF. The CDR3 DNA reads TGTGCCAGCAGCAGTTCTAGCGGTCGGAACACCGGGGAGCTGTTTTTT.

This chain joins TRBV5-4 and TRBJ2-1; 12 bases fit TRBD2. In germline, CDR1 is SGHNT, CDR2 YYREEE (reference sequence). The CDR3 runs 16 residues. The trim removed 5 bases at V and 7 bases at J, leaving 10 bases unmatched. CDR3 coding DNA: TGTGCCAGCAGTGCAAGACTAGCGGGAGCGTCTAATGAGCAGTTCTTC. Residues: CASSARLAGASNEQFF.

The chain recombines TRBV18 with TRBJ1-1; D unresolved. This CDR3 is 13 amino acids long. V lost 3 bases, J lost 3 bases, and 8 bases lay in between. Germline V gives CDR1 KGHSH, CDR2 LQKENI. The CDR3 spells CASSPNPDTEAFF. The CDR3 bases are TGTGCCAGCTCACCTAACCCAGACACTGAAGCTTTCTTT.

This chain connects TRBV28 to TRBJ2-3; D is uncertain. V lost 2 bases to trimming and J lost 2 bases, with 5 bases between them. This CDR3 contains 13 residues. Germline CDR1 and CDR2: MDHEN and SYDVKM. The CDR3 here is CASSLSDTDTQYF. The CDR3 bases are TGTGCCAGCAGTTTAAGCGACACAGATACGCAGTATTTT. Complete variable domain (other parts from reference TRBV28 and TRBJ2-3): DVKVTQSSRYLVKRTGEKVFLECVQDMDHENMFWYRQDPGLGLRLIYFSYDVKMKEKGDIPEGYSVSREKKERFSLILESASTNQTSMYLCASSLSDTDTQYFGPGTRLTVL.

The V gene is TRBV19, the J gene TRBJ1-5, with D unresolved. V lost 3 bases and J 2 bases, leaving 14 bases between the germline ends. This CDR3 contains 16 residues. The V gene's germline CDR1 is LNHDA and CDR2 SQIVND (reference sequence). DNA for the CDR3: TGTGCCAGTAGTATGACTGCTGGTAGTGGCAATCAGCCCCAGCATTTT. Protein product: CASSMTAGSGNQPQHF.

This clone showed up just a few times. The chain combines TRBV3-1 (or the pseudogene TRBV3-2) with TRBJ2-1; D is possibly TRBD2 (6 bases). There are 16 residues in the CDR3. Between the trimmed V and J ends, which lost 0 bases and 0 bases, there was a span of 9 bases. Per the germline V gene, CDR1 is LGHDT and CDR2 is YNNKEL (reference sequence). CDR3 in amino acids: CASSQDWGDSYNEQFF. CDR3 nucleotide sequence: TGTGCCAGCAGCCAAGATTGGGGGGACTCCTACAATGAGCAGTTCTTC.

For this clone: In the same sample, other DNA sequences code for this CDR3. V is TRBV7-9 and J is TRBJ1-1; D call uncertain. Trimming stripped 0 bases from V and 5 bases from J, with 13 bases between. The V gene's germline CDR1 is SEHNR and CDR2 FQNEAQ (reference sequence). The CDR3 spans 15 residues. The DNA of the CDR3 is TGTGCCAGCAGCTTAGCGGTTGGGGAGGATACTGAAGCTTTCTTT. Residues: CASSLAVGEDTEAFF.

The chain links TRBV13 to TRBJ2-5; TRBD2 matches at 9 bases. With V trimmed by 7 bases and J by 2 bases, 5 bases remained unmatched. The CDR3 has 14 residues. In germline, CDR1 is PRHDT, CDR2 FYEKMQ (reference sequence). Written as DNA, the CDR3 is TGTGCCAGCACACTAGCGGGTACTCAAGAGACCCAGTACTTC. Translation: CASTLAGTQETQYF.

The chain uses TRBV19 and TRBJ2-2, with 8 bases identical to TRBD1. The CDR3 has 14 residues. Germline CDR1 is LNHDA and CDR2 is SQIVND (reference sequence). The ends lost 4 bases at V and 4 bases at J; junction bases unmatched: 2. CDR3 loop: CASSTQGVTGELFF. The CDR3 DNA reads TGTGCCAGTAGTACACAGGGGGTCACCGGGGAGCTGTTTTTT.

The chain is built from TRBV9 and TRBJ2-3; 7 positions agree with TRBD2. This CDR3 comprises 15 residues. CDR1 and CDR2 from the germline V gene are SGDLS and YYNGEE. V lost 2 bases and J lost 0; bases outside the gene matches: 3. The CDR3 DNA follows: TGTGCCAGCAGCGTCACGGGGGGTAGCACAGATACGCAGTATTTT. This encodes CASSVTGGSTDTQYF.

The chain employs TRBV28 and TRBJ2-5, with no clear D. The ends were cut back, 6 bases at V and 2 bases at J, with 10 bases in the middle. The CDR3 loop spans 13 amino acids. Germline-derived CDR1 and CDR2 are MDHEN and SYDVKM. CDR3 sequence: CASRGDSQETQYF. CDR3 sequence (DNA): TGTGCCAGCAGGGGTGACTCGCAAGAGACCCAGTACTTC.

V and J are TRBV10-3 and TRBJ2-7; the match to TRBD2 covers 7 bases. CDR3 size: 15 residues. Germline assignment: CDR1 ENHRY and CDR2 SYGVKD. Trimming took 0 bases from V and 6 from J; bases not matched to a gene: 8. The CDR3 spells CAISESRLAVGEQYV. As DNA, the CDR3 is TGTGCCATCAGTGAGTCGAGACTAGCTGTGGGCGAGCAGTACGTC.

This rearrangement joins TRBV6-1 to TRBJ2-2; D possibly corresponds to TRBD1 (6 bases). V gave up 4 bases and J gave up 6 bases, with 18 bases separating them. Germline CDR1 is MNHNS and CDR2 is SASEGT. The CDR3 has 16 amino acids. CDR3 nucleotides: TGTGCCAGCAGTGTCTTCCCGGCAGGGGCGGCCGGGGAGCTGTTTTTT. Its protein product is CASSVFPAGAAGELFF.

This clone was seen a few times. The rearrangement links TRBV7-8 to TRBJ1-2; D not certain. V was pared by 5 bases and J by 8 bases, with 15 bases between. The CDR3 spans 13 residues. CDR1 is SGHVS, CDR2 FQNEAQ, per germline. Here the CDR3 reads CASSPPQVGGYTF. Here the CDR3 DNA reads TGTGCCAGCAGCCCCCCCCAGGTTGGGGGCTACACCTTC.

The V gene is TRBV2, the J gene TRBJ2-2, with D possibly TRBD2 on 6 matching bases. Germline assignment: CDR1 SNHLY and CDR2 FYNNEI. V shed 2 bases and J shed 2 bases, with 15 bases lying between them. The CDR3 is 17 residues long. The CDR3 loop is CASSELDGGVNTGELFF. The CDR3 DNA sequence: TGTGCCAGCAGTGAATTGGATGGCGGGGTTAACACCGGGGAGCTGTTTTTT.

V usage is TRBV3-1 (or the pseudogene TRBV3-2) and J usage is TRBJ1-1; D might be TRBD1 (6 bases). V was cut by 5 bases and J by 1 base, with 11 bases left in between. Germline values: CDR1 LGHDT, CDR2 YNNKEL (reference sequence). The CDR3 spans 14 residues. In DNA, the CDR3 is TGTGCCAGCAGCTTACAGGGCTGGAACACTGAAGCTTTCTTT. It codes for CASSLQGWNTEAFF.

This chain connects TRBV5-1 to TRBJ2-5, with a tentative D call TRBD2 (7 bases). Germline loops: CDR1 SGHRS, CDR2 YFSETQ. This CDR3 has 17 amino acids. Trimming removed 0 bases from V and 4 bases from J, with 19 bases in between. For the CDR3, the DNA is TGCGCCAGCAGCTTGGACGCGGGGGCAAACTATCGAGAGACCCAGTACTTC. It translates to CASSLDAGANYRETQYF.

V and J are TRBV7-9 and TRBJ2-1; the match to TRBD2 covers 7 bases. Germline lookup yields CDR1 SEHNR and CDR2 FQNEAQ (reference sequence). V lost 5 bases to trimming and J lost 4 bases; unmatched junction nucleotides: 8. The CDR3 extends over 15 amino acids. CDR3 amino acids: CASSHTSEAYNEQFF. The CDR3 DNA follows: TGTGCCAGCAGCCACACTAGCGAGGCGTACAATGAGCAGTTCTTC. The entire variable domain, with the rest obtained from reference TRBV7-9 and TRBJ2-1, is as follows: DTGVSQNPRHKITKRGQNVTFRCDPISEHNRLYWYRQTLGQGPEFLTYFQNEAQLEKSRLLSDRFSAERPKGSFSTLEIQRTEQGDSAMYLCASSHTSEAYNEQFFGPGTRLTVL.

V is TRBV9 and J is TRBJ1-4, with TRBD1 matching 8 bases. The V gene's germline CDR1 is SGDLS and CDR2 YYNGEE. The CDR3 extends over 14 amino acids. Trimming cost V 3 bases and J 7 bases; bases outside gene matches: 5. CDR3 loop: CASSGGQVGEKLFF. CDR3 DNA: TGTGCCAGCAGCGGGGGACAGGTGGGTGAAAAACTGTTTTTT.

The rearrangement links TRBV6-5 to TRBJ2-7; 11 bases map to TRBD2. V lost 2 bases, J lost 1 base, and 4 bases stayed unmatched. The CDR3 spans 16 residues. CDR1 is MNHEY, CDR2 SVGAGI, per germline. CDR3 DNA sequence: TGTGCCAGCAGTTACGTTAGCGGGGGGGAGTCCTACGAGCAGTACTTC. This translates into CASSYVSGGESYEQYF.

This clone has a count of ten or more. The sample carries other DNA sequences with the same CDR3. The rearrangement joins TRBV10-1 to TRBJ2-5; D is unclear. CDR1 and CDR2 (germline): WNHNN, SYGVQD (reference sequence). The CDR3 length is 13 residues. The V end was cut by 2 bases, the J end by 1 base, with 5 bases between. This chain's CDR3 is CASSEGLQETQYF. CDR3 DNA: TGCGCCAGCAGTGAGGGCCTCCAAGAGACCCAGTACTTC.

The chain uses TRBV7-2 and TRBJ2-7, with D maybe TRBD2 (5 bases). Trimming pared 5 bases from V and 3 bases from J, leaving 14 bases between. This CDR3 is built from 14 residues. The germline V gene has CDR1 SGHTA and CDR2 FQGNSA. CDR3 sequence reads: CASSQNSGNYEQYF. In DNA, the CDR3 is TGTGCCAGCAGCCAAAACTCGGGGAACTACGAGCAGTACTTC.

This chain uses TRBV7-9 with TRBJ1-2, with 7 bases lining up with TRBD1. There are 15 residues in the CDR3. Germline assignment: CDR1 SEHNR and CDR2 FQNEAQ (reference sequence). V shed 1 base and J 5 bases; nucleotides not matched to a gene: 7. The CDR3 DNA sequence: TGTGCCAGCAGCTTAGATTATCGACAGGGATATGGCTACACCTTC. Protein product: CASSLDYRQGYGYTF.

J is TRBJ2-1 and V is TRBV11-2, with D tentatively TRBD2 (6 bases). Trimming pared 1 base from V and 2 bases from J, leaving 15 bases between. The CDR3 consists of 17 residues. The V gene's germline CDR1 is SGHAT and CDR2 FQNNGV. Here the CDR3 reads CASSLAPIAVTYNEQFF. The CDR3 nucleotides are TGTGCCAGCAGCTTAGCCCCAATAGCGGTTACCTACAATGAGCAGTTCTTC.

This chain joins TRBV5-4 and TRBJ2-7, with 14 bases matching TRBD2. Germline lookup yields CDR1 SGHNT and CDR2 YYREEE (reference sequence). V lost 3 bases to trimming and J lost 5 bases; unmatched junction nucleotides: 10. The CDR3 has 17 residues. In DNA, the CDR3 is TGTGCCAGCAGCTCGATAGGGACTAGCGGGAGATTGAACGAGCAGTACGTC. Protein sequence: CASSSIGTSGRLNEQYV.

The chain employs TRBV2 and TRBJ1-6, with 7 bases that match TRBD1. There are 14 residues in the CDR3. The ends lost 7 bases at V and 5 bases at J; junction bases unmatched: 5. Germline assignment: CDR1 SNHLY and CDR2 FYNNEI. CDR3 region: CASTGDSNNSPLHF. CDR3 in DNA: TGTGCCAGCACAGGGGACAGTAATAATTCACCCCTCCACTTT.

This clone was picked up a small number of times. The chain uses TRBV11-1 and TRBJ1-2, with D possibly matching TRBD1 (6 bases). The ends were cut back, 1 base at V and 4 bases at J, with 10 bases in the middle. The germline CDR1 and CDR2 sequences are SGHAT and FQDESV (reference sequence). CDR3 length: 14 residues. The CDR3 DNA reads as TGTGCCAGCAGCTTAGGGGGGCGCGGCTATGGCTACACCTTC. Translated: CASSLGGRGYGYTF.

The chain combines TRBV7-8 with TRBJ2-1, with D perhaps TRBD2 (5 bases). The V end was cut by 5 bases, the J end by 4 bases, with 24 bases between. The CDR3 runs to 18 residues. The germline V gene has CDR1 SGHVS and CDR2 FQNEAQ. CDR3 loop: CASSRQRRSGKSYNEQFF. CDR3 DNA: TGTGCCAGCAGCCGACAAAGGAGAAGCGGCAAATCTTACAATGAGCAGTTCTTC.